This T cell receptor beta chain was observed in a study of blood T cell repertoires in COVID-19. The CDR3 has 15 residues. With V trimmed by 8 bases and J by 5 bases, 10 bases remained unmatched. Germline CDR1 and CDR2: MGHDK and SYGVNS. Data came from immunoSEQ multiplex PCR; TCRdb stores just in-frame clones and leaves some out. The table records about 130,000 clones, 75% to 90% of them present only once. Sequencing input: peripheral blood. This clonotype originated in a man aged 60-69 years with active or convalescent COVID-19. The chain links TRBV25-1 to TRBJ2-3; 10 bases agree with TRBD2. This CDR3 is CASERSGGAGDTQYF. Here the CDR3 DNA reads TGTGCCAGCGAAAGGAGCGGGGGGGCCGGAGATACGCAGTATTTT.